The rows below give T cell receptor beta chains drawn from one sample of a study of T cell responses to AZD1222 COVID-19 vaccine. Measured with immunoSEQ multiplex PCR; TCRdb has only the in-frame clones, and not every one. Of under 95,000 clones detected, about nine tenths appear once; the ten largest clones hold 2.4%. The input for sequencing was peripheral blood, taken on day 0 of AZD1222 vaccination. Receptors were obtained from an adult in good health. Both conserved end residues are part of each CDR3. Fields, in order: D gene, clone size, CDR3 length, J gene, V gene, CDR3 DNA, CDR3 protein. A D gene is named only where the DNA matches it firmly. For some rows the clone size is stated as once, few or many, or as a class when expanded; others skip it.

TRBD1 | - | 15 | TRBJ2-2 | TRBV19 | TGTGCCAGTAGTTCGGGGACAGGGGGGACCGGGGAGCTGTTTTTT | CASSSGTGGTGELFF
- | once | 15 | TRBJ2-1 | TRBV28 | TGTGCCAGCGGGTCTTTCCGGGAGTCTCACAATGAGCAGTTCTTC | CASGSFRESHNEQFF
TRBD1 | - | 17 | TRBJ2-7 | TRBV7-9 | TGTGCCAGCAGCTTAGGGGGACAGGGGGCGGCCCTGAACCAGCAGTACTTC | CASSLGGQGAALNQQYF
- | - | 16 | TRBJ1-5 | TRBV6-2/TRBV6-3 | TGTGCCAGCAGTTACGCGGGGTTGGGTAGCAATCAGCCCCAGCATTTT | CASSYAGLGSNQPQHF
- | - | 16 | TRBJ1-5 | TRBV6-6 | TGTGCCAGCAGCTCCAGGGGCGCCACAAGCAATCAGCCCCAGCATTTT | CASSSRGATSNQPQHF
TRBD1 | - | 16 | TRBJ2-2 | TRBV14 | TGTGCCAGCAGCCCACAGGGGGCACCGTGGACCGGGGAGCTGTTTTTT | CASSPQGAPWTGELFF
- | - | 18 | TRBJ2-7 | TRBV4-1 | TGCGCCAGCAGCCAAGATCAAAGCTCGGGGCCAGTCTCCTACGAGCAGTACTTC | CASSQDQSSGPVSYEQYF
- | - | 15 | TRBJ2-2 | TRBV24-1 | TGTGCCACCGGCTCCCAGACCGACCTCTCTCGGGAGCTGTTTTTT | CATGSQTDLSRELFF
- | - | 15 | TRBJ2-3 | TRBV15 | TGTGCCACCAGCAGGGCGGGACTCGATACAGATACGCAGTATTTT | CATSRAGLDTDTQYF
TRBD2 | - | 16 | TRBJ2-3 | TRBV4-2 | TGTGCCAGCAGCCAAGGCTGGGCTAGCGGAAAAGATACGCAGTATTTT | CASSQGWASGKDTQYF
TRBD1 | - | 14 | TRBJ2-7 | TRBV30 | TGTGCCTGGAGTCTCCCCGGGACAGCCTACGAGCAGTACTTC | CAWSLPGTAYEQYF
- | - | 14 | TRBJ2-1 | TRBV9 | TGTGCCAGCAGCGTAGGCGGGACTTACAATGAGCAGTTCTTC | CASSVGGTYNEQFF
- | - | 12 | TRBJ2-7 | TRBV5-1 | TGCGCCAGCAGCTTTGGGGTCGGCGAGCAGTACTTC | CASSFGVGEQYF
TRBD1 | - | 16 | TRBJ2-5 | TRBV18 | TGTGCCAGCTCACCGATAGTCGGACAGGGTTTAGGGACCCAGTACTTC | CASSPIVGQGLGTQYF
- | - | 15 | TRBJ1-5 | TRBV2 | TGTGCCAGCAGTGAGATGAGGGGTGGGAATCAGCCCCAGCATTTT | CASSEMRGGNQPQHF
TRBD1 | - | 16 | TRBJ1-2 | TRBV6-2/TRBV6-3 | TGTGCCAGCAGTTTGGACAGGGGACCCTCTAACTATGGCTACACCTTC | CASSLDRGPSNYGYTF
- | - | 14 | TRBJ1-2 | TRBV2 | TGTGCCAGCAGGGCTGGTCAGCTGGACTATGGCTACACCTTC | CASRAGQLDYGYTF